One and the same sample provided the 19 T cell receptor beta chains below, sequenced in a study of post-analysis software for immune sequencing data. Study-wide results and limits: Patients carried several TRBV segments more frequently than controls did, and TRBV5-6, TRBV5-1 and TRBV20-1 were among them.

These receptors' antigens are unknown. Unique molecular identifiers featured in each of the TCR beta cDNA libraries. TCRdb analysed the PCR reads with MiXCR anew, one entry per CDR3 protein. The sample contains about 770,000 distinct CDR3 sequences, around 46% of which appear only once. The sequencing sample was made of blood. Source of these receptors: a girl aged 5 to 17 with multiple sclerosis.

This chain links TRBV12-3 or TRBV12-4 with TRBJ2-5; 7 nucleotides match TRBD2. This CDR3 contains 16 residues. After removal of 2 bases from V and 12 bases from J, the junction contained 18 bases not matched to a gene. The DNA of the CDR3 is TGTGCCAGCAGTTTAACCCCGAGTGGCGGGAGCCTTTTGGAGTACTTC. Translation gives CASSLTPSGGSLLEYF.

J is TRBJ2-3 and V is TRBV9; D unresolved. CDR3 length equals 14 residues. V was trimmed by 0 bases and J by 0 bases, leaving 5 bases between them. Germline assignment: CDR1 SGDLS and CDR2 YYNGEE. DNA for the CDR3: TGTGCCAGCAGCGTAGATGGTAGCACAGATACGCAGTATTTT. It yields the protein CASSVDGSTDTQYF.

CDR3 DNA sequence: TGTGCCAGCAGTTACAAGCGTTTAAGCTCCTACGAGCAGTACTTC. Its protein is CASSYKRLSSYEQYF. The chain links TRBV6-5 to TRBJ2-7, with D unresolved. The V end lost 2 bases, the J end lost 0 bases, and 11 bases lay between the germline ends. CDR3 length: 15 residues. Germline V gene data show CDR1 as MNHEY and CDR2 as SVGAGI.

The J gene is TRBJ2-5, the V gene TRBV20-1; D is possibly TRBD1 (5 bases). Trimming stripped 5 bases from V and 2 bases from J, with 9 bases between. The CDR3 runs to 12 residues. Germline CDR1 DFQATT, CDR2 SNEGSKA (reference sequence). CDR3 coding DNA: TGCAGTGCTGGTGACAGACAAGAGACCCAGTACTTC. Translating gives CSAGDRQETQYF.

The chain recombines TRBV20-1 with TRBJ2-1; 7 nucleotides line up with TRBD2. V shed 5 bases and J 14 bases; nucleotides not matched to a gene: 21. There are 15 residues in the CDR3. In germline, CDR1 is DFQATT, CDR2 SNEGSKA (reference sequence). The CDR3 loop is CSAPDSERDTSREFF. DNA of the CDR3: TGCAGTGCTCCCGACTCAGAGCGGGATACCTCCCGGGAGTTCTTC.

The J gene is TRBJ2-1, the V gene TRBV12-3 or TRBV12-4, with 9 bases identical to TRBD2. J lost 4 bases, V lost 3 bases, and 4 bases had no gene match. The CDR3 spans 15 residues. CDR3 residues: CASSLIAGAYNEQFF. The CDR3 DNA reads TGTGCCAGCAGTTTGATAGCGGGAGCTTACAATGAGCAGTTCTTC.

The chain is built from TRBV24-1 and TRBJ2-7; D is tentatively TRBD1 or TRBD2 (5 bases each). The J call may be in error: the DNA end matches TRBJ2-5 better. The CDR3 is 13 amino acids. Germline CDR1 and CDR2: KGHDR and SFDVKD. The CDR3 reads CATSDPGTVTQYF. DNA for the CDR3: TGTGCCACCAGTGACCCTGGGACGGTGACCCAGTACTTC.

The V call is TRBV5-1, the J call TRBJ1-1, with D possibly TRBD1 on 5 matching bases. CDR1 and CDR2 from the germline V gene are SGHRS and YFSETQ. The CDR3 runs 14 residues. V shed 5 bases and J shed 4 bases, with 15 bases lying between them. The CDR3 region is CASRPGHGGTEAFF. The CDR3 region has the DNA TGCGCCAGCAGACCCGGACATGGGGGCACTGAAGCTTTCTTT.

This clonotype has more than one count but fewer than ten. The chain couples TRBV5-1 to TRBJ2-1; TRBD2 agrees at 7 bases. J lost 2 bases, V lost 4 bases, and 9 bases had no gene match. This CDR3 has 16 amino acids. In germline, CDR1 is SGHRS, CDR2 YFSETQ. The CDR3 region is CASSLQASGPYNEQFF. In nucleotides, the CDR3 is TGCGCCAGCAGCCTGCAAGCTAGCGGTCCCTACAATGAGCAGTTCTTC.

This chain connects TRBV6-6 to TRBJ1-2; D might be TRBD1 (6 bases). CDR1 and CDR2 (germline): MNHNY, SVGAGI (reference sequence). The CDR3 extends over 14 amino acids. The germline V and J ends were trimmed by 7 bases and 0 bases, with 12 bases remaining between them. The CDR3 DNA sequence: TGTGCCAGCACACCAGGGGCACCTAACTATGGCTACACCTTC. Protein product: CASTPGAPNYGYTF.

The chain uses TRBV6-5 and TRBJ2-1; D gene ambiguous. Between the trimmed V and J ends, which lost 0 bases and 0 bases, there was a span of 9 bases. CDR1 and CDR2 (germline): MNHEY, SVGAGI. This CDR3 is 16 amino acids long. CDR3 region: CASSYSIRSSYNEQFF. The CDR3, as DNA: TGTGCCAGCAGTTACTCGATTCGGAGCTCCTACAATGAGCAGTTCTTC.

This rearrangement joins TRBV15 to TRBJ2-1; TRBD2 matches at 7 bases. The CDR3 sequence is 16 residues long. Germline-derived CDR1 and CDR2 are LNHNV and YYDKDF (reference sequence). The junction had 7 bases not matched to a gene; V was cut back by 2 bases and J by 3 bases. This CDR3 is CATSRPVAGSYNEQFF. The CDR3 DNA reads TGTGCCACCAGCAGACCCGTAGCGGGTAGCTACAATGAGCAGTTCTTC.

CDR3 residues: CASSFRGIENIQYF. DNA of the CDR3: TGTGCCAGCAGTTTTAGGGGAATCGAAAACATTCAGTACTTC. This sequence joins TRBV12-3 or TRBV12-4 and TRBJ2-4; D is perhaps TRBD1 (5 bases). This CDR3 has 14 amino acids. Between the trimmed V and J ends, which lost 3 bases and 5 bases, there was a span of 11 bases.

The CDR3 DNA reads TGTGCCAGCAGTTCACAAACCGGGACAGGGTACTACGAGCAGTACTTC. Translation: CASSSQTGTGYYEQYF. The genes are TRBV13 and TRBJ2-7; TRBD1 aligns across 9 bases. V trimming: 6 bases; J trimming: 3 bases; junction bases outside the gene matches: 12. CDR3 length: 16 residues. In germline, CDR1 is PRHDT, CDR2 FYEKMQ (reference sequence).

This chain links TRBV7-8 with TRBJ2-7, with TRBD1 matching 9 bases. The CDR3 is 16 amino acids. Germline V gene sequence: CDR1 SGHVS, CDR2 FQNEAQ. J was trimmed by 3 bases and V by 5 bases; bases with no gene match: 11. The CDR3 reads CASSLTPGQGYYEQYF. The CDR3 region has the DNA TGTGCCAGCAGCCTGACCCCGGGACAGGGTTACTACGAGCAGTACTTC.

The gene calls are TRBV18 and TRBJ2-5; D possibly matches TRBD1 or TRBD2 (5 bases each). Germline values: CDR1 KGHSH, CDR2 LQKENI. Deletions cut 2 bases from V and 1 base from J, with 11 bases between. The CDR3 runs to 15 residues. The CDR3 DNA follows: TGTGCCAGCTCACCAGGACCGGGACCCCAAGAGACCCAGTACTTC. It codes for CASSPGPGPQETQYF.

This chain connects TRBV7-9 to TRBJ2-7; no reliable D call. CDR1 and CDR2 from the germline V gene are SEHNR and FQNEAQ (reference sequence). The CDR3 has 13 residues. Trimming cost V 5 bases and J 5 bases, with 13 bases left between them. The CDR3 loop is CASSPGPVDEQYF. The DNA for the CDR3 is TGTGCCAGCAGCCCGGGCCCAGTGGACGAGCAGTACTTC. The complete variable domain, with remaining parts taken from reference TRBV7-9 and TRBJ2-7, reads DTGVSQNPRHKITKRGQNVTFRCDPISEHNRLYWYRQTLGQGPEFLTYFQNEAQLEKSRLLSDRFSAERPKGSFSTLEIQRTEQGDSAMYLCASSPGPVDEQYFGPGTRLTVT.

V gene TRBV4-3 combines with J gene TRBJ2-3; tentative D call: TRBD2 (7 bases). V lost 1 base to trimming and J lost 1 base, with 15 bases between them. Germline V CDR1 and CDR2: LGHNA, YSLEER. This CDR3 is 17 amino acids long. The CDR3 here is CASSQGGAGVGTDTQYF. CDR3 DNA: TGCGCCAGCAGCCAAGGGGGGGCGGGAGTTGGCACAGATACGCAGTATTTT.

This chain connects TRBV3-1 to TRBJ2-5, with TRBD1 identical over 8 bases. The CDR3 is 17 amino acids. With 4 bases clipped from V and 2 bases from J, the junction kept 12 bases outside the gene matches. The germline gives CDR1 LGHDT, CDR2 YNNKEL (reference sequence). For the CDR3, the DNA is TGTGCCAGCAGCCCTGGACAGGGTATGGCGAAACAAGAGACCCAGTACTTC. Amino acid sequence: CASSPGQGMAKQETQYF.